The 31 T cell receptor beta chains below come from one sample, sequenced in a study of shared clonotypes between healthy human individuals. Measured with immunoSEQ multiplex PCR; TCRdb has only the in-frame clones, and not every one. Of 2.3 million or so clones listed, roughly 93% were seen once; the top ten hold 0.39%. Material: naive CD4+ T cells from PBMCs. Subset described: CD45RA+ positively selected. Receptor source: a man aged 18 to 30 in good health. Some clones in this sample may be carry-over from other donors' samples.

This clone was found once. The CDR3 DNA reads TGTGCCAGCAGCTTAATCCGGAACACCGGGGAGCTGTTTTTT. Its translation is CASSLIRNTGELFF. This chain links TRBV7-6 with TRBJ2-2; D uncertain. V shed 2 bases and J shed 1 base, with 5 bases lying between them. The CDR3 has 14 residues. Germline V gene lookup returns CDR1 SGHVS and CDR2 FNYEAQ. Full variable domain (rest looked up from reference TRBV7-6 and TRBJ2-2): GAGVSQSPRYKVTKRGQDVALRCDPISGHVSLYWYRQALGQGPEFLTYFNYEAQQDKSGLPNDRFSAERPEGSISTLTIQRTEQRDSAMYRCASSLIRNTGELFFGEGSRLTVL.

The chain is built from TRBV28 and TRBJ1-1, with unresolved D. The CDR3 is 15 amino acids. Trimming took off 0 bases at V and 4 bases at J, with 12 bases between the two ends. Germline CDR1 and CDR2: MDHEN and SYDVKM. CDR3 sequence reads: CASSLWLLSLTEAFF. DNA of the CDR3: TGTGCCAGCAGTTTATGGTTATTATCTCTCACTGAAGCTTTCTTT.

The V call is TRBV27, the J call TRBJ2-2; 7 bases are shared with TRBD1. This CDR3 is built from 16 residues. Germline trimming cut 0 bases from V and 2 bases from J; bases unmatched to any gene: 3. CDR1 MNHEY and CDR2 SMNVEV come from the germline V gene (reference sequence). CDR3 nucleotides: TGTGCCAGCAGTTTATCGTACAGGGGAAACACCGGGGAGCTGTTTTTT. This gives the protein CASSLSYRGNTGELFF.

Turning to this clone: Different DNA sequences within this sample yield the same CDR3. This sequence joins TRBV30 and TRBJ2-2; either TRBD1 or TRBD2 may fit D (5 bases each). The CDR3 sequence is 12 residues long. Germline loops: CDR1 GTSNPN, CDR2 SVGIG (reference sequence). Trimming stripped 3 bases from V and 5 bases from J, with 7 bases between. In DNA, the CDR3 is TGTGCCTGGAGGAGGGGTACCGGGGAGCTGTTTTTT. It is translated as CAWRRGTGELFF.

The V and J genes are TRBV11-2 and TRBJ1-2, with D perhaps TRBD1 (6 bases). The CDR3 totals 13 residues. Germline loops: CDR1 SGHAT, CDR2 FQNNGV. V shed 6 bases and J shed 4 bases, with 12 bases lying between them. The CDR3 bases are TGTGCCAGCAGTCCTGTGACAGGCTATGGCTACACCTTC. Translating it yields CASSPVTGYGYTF.

V and J are TRBV2 and TRBJ2-7; 7 nucleotides agree with TRBD1. Germline assignment: CDR1 SNHLY and CDR2 FYNNEI. J lost 3 bases, V lost 4 bases, and 6 bases had no gene match. The CDR3 sequence is 14 residues long. CDR3 DNA sequence: TGTGCCAGCAGTGCAGGGACAGCGAACTACGAGCAGTACTTC. It specifies CASSAGTANYEQYF.

V and J are TRBV6-5 and TRBJ2-5; a possible D gene is TRBD1 (5 bases). Trimming removed 3 bases at V and 6 bases at J, with 11 bases between. This CDR3 spans 13 amino acids. Per the germline V gene, CDR1 is MNHEY and CDR2 is SVGAGI. The CDR3 DNA sequence: TGTGCCAGCAGTTATGGTCAGGGCCAGACCCAGTACTTC. This gives the protein CASSYGQGQTQYF.

The rearrangement joins TRBV7-7 to TRBJ2-1, with 9 bases matching TRBD2. CDR3 size: 17 residues. The germline CDR1 and CDR2 sequences are SSHAT and FNYEAQ (reference sequence). Trimming cost V 2 bases and J 7 bases; bases outside gene matches: 12. The CDR3 sequence is CASSLRSAGGPGNEQFF. DNA for the CDR3: TGTGCCAGCAGCTTACGAAGCGCGGGAGGGCCGGGGAATGAGCAGTTCTTC.

The chain recombines TRBV28 with TRBJ2-7; D gene uncertain. The germline V and J ends were trimmed by 1 base and 0 bases, with 13 bases remaining between them. The germline CDR1 and CDR2 sequences are MDHEN and SYDVKM. CDR3 size: 16 residues. CDR3 sequence: CASSLLGPSSSYEQYF. CDR3 coding DNA: TGTGCCAGCAGTTTATTGGGCCCGTCTAGCTCCTACGAGCAGTACTTC.

Details on this clone: The sample holds other DNA sequences that translate to the same CDR3. The chain joins TRBV5-1 to TRBJ2-1, with 9 bases identical to TRBD2. CDR1 is SGHRS, CDR2 YFSETQ, per germline. Losses at the gene ends were 0 bases for V and 4 bases for J; bases not matched to a gene: 2. The CDR3 spans 15 residues. The CDR3 bases are TGCGCCAGCAGCTTGGTAGCGGGAGTGTACAATGAGCAGTTCTTC. Translated, it gives CASSLVAGVYNEQFF.

The V call is TRBV6-1, the J call TRBJ2-5; either TRBD1 or TRBD2 may supply D (5 bases each). V dropped 4 bases and J dropped 5 bases, with 17 bases sitting between them. CDR3 size: 15 residues. Looked up from germline, CDR1 is MNHNS and CDR2 is SASEGT. CDR3 loop: CASSGPGRATETQYF. CDR3 nucleotides: TGTGCCAGCAGTGGACCGGGACGGGCTACGGAGACCCAGTACTTC.

The CDR3 coding sequence is TGTGCCAGTAGTCTCCGCGACGGGGGGCTGGCCCAGCATTTT. Protein sequence: CASSLRDGGLAQHF. This rearrangement joins TRBV19 to TRBJ1-5; D may be TRBD1 (6 bases). The CDR3 is made up of 14 amino acids. The germline gives CDR1 LNHDA, CDR2 SQIVND (reference sequence). Trimming cost V 5 bases and J 11 bases, with 19 bases left between them.

The chain is built from TRBV5-4 and TRBJ1-2, with D possibly being TRBD1 (5 bases). CDR3 length: 17 amino acids. Germline CDR1 and CDR2: SGHNT and YYREEE (reference sequence). The germline V and J ends were trimmed by 4 bases and 2 bases, with 21 bases remaining between them. CDR3 sequence: CASSLEGARLFNYGYTF. The CDR3 DNA is TGTGCCAGCAGCCTGGAAGGGGCCAGACTATTCAACTATGGCTACACCTTC.

V and J are TRBV7-2 and TRBJ2-5; D possibly corresponds to TRBD1 (6 bases). Germline CDR1 reads SGHTA; CDR2 reads FQGNSA. The CDR3 is 14 amino acids. The ends were cut back, 4 bases at V and 1 base at J, with 10 bases in the middle. The CDR3 protein is CASSSDRTQETQYF. The CDR3 DNA reads TGTGCCAGCAGCTCAGACAGGACCCAAGAGACCCAGTACTTC.

This clone came up a few times. The chain carries TRBV2 and TRBJ1-2; D uncertain. Germline-derived CDR1 and CDR2 are SNHLY and FYNNEI. CDR3 size: 11 residues. Deletions cut 5 bases from V and 8 bases from J, with 9 bases between. The CDR3 spells CASSWISGYTF. In DNA form, the CDR3 reads TGTGCCAGCAGTTGGATATCCGGCTACACCTTC.

With regard to this clone: Other DNA sequences in this sample translate to the same CDR3. The rearrangement links TRBV7-2 to TRBJ1-2; no firm D call. This CDR3 spans 14 amino acids. CDR1 is SGHTA and CDR2 is FQGNSA in the germline V gene. Trimming took off 1 base at V and 2 bases at J, with 8 bases between the two ends. As DNA, the CDR3 is TGTGCCAGCAGCTTAGTGGGCAGCAACTATGGCTACACCTTC. It is translated as CASSLVGSNYGYTF.

The chain couples TRBV30 to TRBJ2-3; D may be TRBD2 (5 bases). Germline lookup yields CDR1 GTSNPN and CDR2 SVGIG (reference sequence). The ends were cut back, 0 bases at V and 1 base at J, with 11 bases in the middle. CDR3 length: 15 amino acids. The CDR3 spells CAWSVPWRGTDTQYF. CDR3 bases: TGTGCCTGGAGTGTACCGTGGCGGGGCACAGATACGCAGTATTTT.

The rearrangement uses TRBV6-1 and TRBJ2-7, with TRBD1 matching 7 bases. This CDR3 has 17 residues. The germline V gene encodes CDR1 MNHNS and CDR2 SASEGT. V shed 1 base and J 0 bases; nucleotides not matched to a gene: 9. The CDR3, as DNA: TGTGCCAGCAGTGAAGACGAGGGGACAGTAAGCTCCTACGAGCAGTACTTC. This codes for CASSEDEGTVSSYEQYF.

As concerns this clone: The sample carries other DNA sequences with the same CDR3. The chain is built from TRBV9 and TRBJ2-2, with D tentatively TRBD2 (5 bases). V was shortened by 0 bases and J by 5 bases, with 11 bases between the two germline ends. The CDR3 is made up of 15 amino acids. Germline V gene data show CDR1 as SGDLS and CDR2 as YYNGEE. CDR3 bases: TGTGCCAGCAGCGTAGTGGCGTCGGGGACCGGGGAGCTGTTTTTT. Residues: CASSVVASGTGELFF.

Comments on this clone: Other DNA sequences of this sample code for an identical CDR3. The V call is TRBV20-1, the J call TRBJ2-1, with D uncertain. This CDR3 contains 10 residues. The germline V gene encodes CDR1 DFQATT and CDR2 SNEGSKA (reference sequence). Trimming stripped 0 bases from V and 7 bases from J, with 1 base between. The CDR3 protein is CSARDNEQFF. In DNA, the CDR3 is TGCAGTGCTAGAGATAATGAGCAGTTCTTC.

The genes are TRBV4-1 and TRBJ2-3; TRBD2 aligns across 12 bases. CDR1 and CDR2 (germline): MGHRA, YSYEKL. The CDR3 extends over 16 amino acids. The ends lost 8 bases at V and 3 bases at J; junction bases unmatched: 9. The CDR3 coding sequence is TGCGCCAGCGGACAAGGACTAGCGGGAAGTACAGATACGCAGTATTTT. Translated: CASGQGLAGSTDTQYF.

The J gene is TRBJ2-7, the V gene TRBV9; TRBD1 matches 9 bases. The V gene end was trimmed by 0 bases and the J gene end by 7 bases; junction bases not matched to a gene: 8. This CDR3 region has 15 residues. Germline values: CDR1 SGDLS, CDR2 YYNGEE. The CDR3 is CASSVAVGQGDEQYF. The CDR3 bases are TGTGCCAGCAGCGTAGCTGTGGGACAGGGCGATGAGCAGTACTTC.

The chain is built from TRBV29-1 and TRBJ2-5; 7 bases align to TRBD1. Unmatched junction bases numbered 7, after V lost 7 bases and J lost 5 bases. The CDR3 has 12 residues. CDR1 is SQVTM, CDR2 ANQGSEA, per germline. The CDR3 reads CSGNRGSETQYF. The CDR3 coding sequence is TGCAGCGGTAACAGGGGTTCGGAGACCCAGTACTTC.

The rearrangement uses TRBV11-2 and TRBJ2-2, with 8 bases lining up with TRBD2. Germline V lookup: CDR1 SGHAT, CDR2 FQNNGV. This CDR3 is built from 19 residues. Trimming cost V 2 bases and J 4 bases; bases outside gene matches: 15. CDR3 sequence: CASSLSRAGAGGFTGELFF. CDR3 nucleotide sequence: TGTGCCAGCAGCTTAAGTCGTGCTGGGGCGGGAGGTTTCACCGGGGAGCTGTTTTTT.

The chain joins TRBV2 to TRBJ1-2, with 10 bases that match TRBD1. V shed 0 bases, J shed 3 bases, and the junction held 1 base outside the gene matches. Germline values: CDR1 SNHLY, CDR2 FYNNEI. The CDR3 has 15 residues. DNA of the CDR3: TGTGCCAGCAGTGAAGCCGGGACAGGGGACTATGGCTACACCTTC. Amino acid sequence: CASSEAGTGDYGYTF. The whole variable domain, remainder taken from reference TRBV2 and TRBJ1-2, is EPEVTQTPSHQVTQMGQEVILRCVPISNHLYFYWYRQILGQKVEFLVSFYNNEISEKSEIFDDQFSVERPDGSNFTLKIRSTKLEDSAMYFCASSEAGTGDYGYTFGSGTRLTVV.

This chain links TRBV7-8 with TRBJ1-2; no clear D gene. Trimming cost V 3 bases and J 3 bases, with 5 bases left between them. The CDR3 extends over 12 amino acids. Germline lookup yields CDR1 SGHVS and CDR2 FQNEAQ. The CDR3 bases are TGTGCCAGCAGCTTCGGGGACTATGGCTACACCTTC. As protein: CASSFGDYGYTF.

This clone was observed once. The rearrangement uses TRBV5-1 and TRBJ2-7; tentatively, D is TRBD1 or TRBD2 (5 bases each). Trimming cost V 4 bases and J 9 bases, with 14 bases left between them. CDR3 size: 12 residues. Germline CDR1 and CDR2: SGHRS and YFSETQ. The CDR3 protein is CASSVEGNRQYF. The CDR3 bases are TGCGCCAGCAGCGTCGAGGGGAACCGGCAGTACTTC.

V gene TRBV7-3 combines with J gene TRBJ2-3, with 7 bases that match TRBD2. With V trimmed by 1 base and J by 2 bases, 6 bases remained unmatched. CDR1 and CDR2 from the germline V gene are SGHTA and FQGTGA. The CDR3 is made up of 16 amino acids. CDR3 sequence: CASSLNPAGSTDTQYF. In nucleotides, the CDR3 is TGTGCCAGCAGCTTAAATCCAGCGGGATCCACAGATACGCAGTATTTT.

Written as DNA, the CDR3 is TGCGCCAGCAGCCAAGGAGGGCCGGGACAGGGGAGCACCGGGGAGCTGTTTTTT. It specifies CASSQGGPGQGSTGELFF. This chain joins TRBV4-1 and TRBJ2-2; 10 positions match TRBD1. V shed 1 base, J shed 4 bases, and the junction held 9 bases outside the gene matches. This CDR3 contains 18 residues. Per germline, CDR1 MGHRA and CDR2 YSYEKL.

The chain employs TRBV7-2 and TRBJ1-3, with D unresolved. V was pared by 6 bases and J by 4 bases, with 16 bases between. This CDR3 contains 15 residues. The germline gives CDR1 SGHTA, CDR2 FQGNSA. This chain's CDR3 is CASRVMGFGGNTIYF. CDR3 DNA sequence: TGTGCCAGCAGGGTTATGGGCTTCGGGGGAAACACCATATATTTT. The full variable domain, rest sourced from reference TRBV7-2 and TRBJ1-3, is GAGVSQSPSNKVTEKGKDVELRCDPISGHTALYWYRQSLGQGLEFLIYFQGNSAPDKSGLPSDRFSAERTGGSVSTLTIQRTQQEDSAVYLCASRVMGFGGNTIYFGEGSWLTVV.

The chain links TRBV14 to TRBJ2-1; 8 nucleotides match TRBD2. Germline CDR1 SGHDN, CDR2 FVKESK. Unmatched junction bases numbered 13, after V lost 3 bases and J lost 6 bases. The CDR3 runs to 17 residues. CDR3 amino acids: CASSHPDLAGSGNEQFF. DNA for the CDR3: TGTGCCAGCAGCCACCCCGACCTAGCGGGCTCCGGCAATGAGCAGTTCTTC.